These 11 T cell receptor beta chains were sequenced from one sample in a study of blood T cell repertoires in COVID-19. TCRdb's table, derived via immunoSEQ multiplex PCR, lists solely in-frame clones and lacks some. The sample lists fewer than 200,000 clones, around 87% seen once, with under 3% in the top ten. Input material: peripheral blood. These receptors were collected from a woman of 80 years or more with COVID-19, enrolled during active disease.

This chain links TRBV9 with TRBJ2-7; D gene unclear. The CDR3 contains 13 residues. The germline gives CDR1 SGDLS, CDR2 YYNGEE. The germline V and J ends were trimmed by 4 bases and 6 bases, with 14 bases remaining between them. The CDR3 sequence: CASSPHPWSEQYF. The CDR3 DNA reads as TGTGCCAGCAGCCCCCACCCTTGGAGCGAGCAGTACTTC.

This clone was picked up a small number of times. The V gene is TRBV20-1, the J gene TRBJ2-7; the match to TRBD1 covers 9 bases. With 6 bases clipped from V and 7 bases from J, the junction kept 4 bases outside the gene matches. The CDR3 spans 11 residues. CDR1 DFQATT and CDR2 SNEGSKA come from the germline V gene (reference sequence). The CDR3 here is CSARTGDEQYF. CDR3 sequence (DNA): TGCAGTGCCAGGACAGGGGATGAGCAGTACTTC.

The table lists this clone with a few counts. V gene TRBV9 combines with J gene TRBJ2-7; a possible D gene is TRBD2 (7 bases). Between the trimmed V and J ends, which lost 3 bases and 0 bases, there was a span of 13 bases. The CDR3 is made up of 15 amino acids. Germline CDR1 reads SGDLS; CDR2 reads YYNGEE. The CDR3 nucleotides are TGTGCCAGCAGCGCTGGGGGCGGGAGCTCCTACGAGCAGTACTTC. It codes for CASSAGGGSSYEQYF.

This clone was found once. The chain is built from TRBV2 and TRBJ2-5; TRBD2 matches 14 bases. The J segment lost 1 base and the V segment lost 6 bases, leaving 13 bases of the junction unmatched. CDR1 and CDR2 (germline): SNHLY, FYNNEI. CDR3 size: 19 residues. The CDR3 DNA follows: TGTGCCAGCAGCCATCCACCGGGACTAGCGGGAGAGATCCAAGAGACCCAGTACTTC. Translation gives CASSHPPGLAGEIQETQYF. Drawing the rest from reference TRBV2 and TRBJ2-5, the complete variable domain is EPEVTQTPSHQVTQMGQEVILRCVPISNHLYFYWYRQILGQKVEFLVSFYNNEISEKSEIFDDQFSVERPDGSNFTLKIRSTKLEDSAMYFCASSHPPGLAGEIQETQYFGPGTRLLVL.

The chain carries TRBV7-9 and TRBJ2-1; the D gene is possibly TRBD2 (6 bases). The V gene lost 5 bases and the J gene lost 5 bases, with 16 bases spanning the gap. The CDR3 runs 15 residues. Germline V gene lookup returns CDR1 SEHNR and CDR2 FQNEAQ (reference sequence). The CDR3 is CASSTEGRENNEQFF. The DNA for the CDR3 is TGTGCCAGCAGCACAGAGGGTCGGGAGAACAATGAGCAGTTCTTC.

This chain joins TRBV7-9 and TRBJ2-3, with a weak D call TRBD2 (6 bases). The germline V gene encodes CDR1 SEHNR and CDR2 FQNEAQ (reference sequence). The CDR3 contains 16 residues. V lost 3 bases, J lost 3 bases, and 16 bases lay in between. CDR3 amino acids: CASSLNDGSWTDTQYF. Here the CDR3 DNA reads TGTGCCAGCAGCTTGAACGACGGGAGTTGGACAGATACGCAGTATTTT.

The chain links TRBV28 to TRBJ2-5; 11 positions match TRBD1. Germline CDR1 is MDHEN and CDR2 is SYDVKM. The V gene end was trimmed by 2 bases and the J gene end by 5 bases; junction bases not matched to a gene: 4. The CDR3 is 15 residues long. The CDR3 loop reads CASSLRTGGFETQYF. The CDR3 nucleotides are TGTGCCAGCAGTTTAAGGACAGGGGGCTTCGAGACCCAGTACTTC. The complete variable domain, with remaining parts taken from reference TRBV28 and TRBJ2-5, reads DVKVTQSSRYLVKRTGEKVFLECVQDMDHENMFWYRQDPGLGLRLIYFSYDVKMKEKGDIPEGYSVSREKKERFSLILESASTNQTSMYLCASSLRTGGFETQYFGPGTRLLVL.

The V call is TRBV19, the J call TRBJ2-7, with 9 bases aligning to TRBD2. The CDR3 runs to 18 residues. CDR1 is LNHDA, CDR2 SQIVND, per germline (reference sequence). Trimming at V came to 3 bases and at J to 2 bases, leaving 14 bases not matched to a gene. Written as DNA, the CDR3 is TGTGCCAGTAGTATCCTACCGGATAGCGGGGGCGCGGCCTACGAGCAGTACTTC. The encoded protein is CASSILPDSGGAAYEQYF.

There are a few counts of this clone. The chain carries TRBV5-1 and TRBJ2-5, with 7 nucleotides matching TRBD2. Germline CDR1 and CDR2: SGHRS and YFSETQ. The CDR3 sequence is 15 residues long. V lost 4 bases and J lost 4; bases outside the gene matches: 10. The CDR3 here is CASSPSLGGSETQYF. Here the CDR3 DNA reads TGCGCCAGCAGCCCATCATTGGGGGGGTCAGAGACCCAGTACTTC.

The chain carries TRBV9 and TRBJ2-3; 7 bases are a match to TRBD1. Germline assignment: CDR1 SGDLS and CDR2 YYNGEE. This CDR3 comprises 18 residues. V trimming: 0 bases; J trimming: 5 bases; junction bases outside the gene matches: 15. The CDR3 sequence is CASSVGKGAQGFGDTQYF. The CDR3 DNA reads as TGTGCCAGCAGCGTAGGGAAGGGGGCGCAAGGTTTCGGAGATACGCAGTATTTT.

The chain carries TRBV5-5 and TRBJ1-2; the D gene is possibly TRBD1 (6 bases). CDR3 size: 14 residues. Trimming stripped 6 bases from V and 3 bases from J, with 15 bases between. Per germline, CDR1 SGHKS and CDR2 YYEKEE (reference sequence). The CDR3 nucleotides read TGTGCCAGCACCTTAACACAGGGATACTATGGCTACACCTTC. Its protein is CASTLTQGYYGYTF.